This TCR beta chain comes out of a study of glioma-infiltrating T cells. About the study: Glioma patients had dexamethasone for six or fewer days before surgery.

This clonotype has at least ten counts. Its antigen is as yet unknown. TCR alpha and beta CDR3 regions were amplified from RNA using iRepertoire nested multiplex PCR. TCRdb reprocessed the multiplex PCR reads with MiXCR, giving one entry per CDR3 protein. The sample yields about 380,000 distinct CDR3 sequences, 41% seen once. Findings and limits, study-wide: Tissue-blood divergence was below expectation in non-neoplastic patients, above in gliomas. Signature shared blood CDR3 motifs were enriched in low-divergence and depleted in high-divergence patients. Tissue and blood shared very few CDR3 sequences.

The sequenced sample consisted of glioma tissue, nonneoplastic brain tissue, or PBMCs (not recorded which). This receptor was obtained from a human donor with low-grade glioma or glioblastoma, undergoing nonglioma brain surgery, or in good health (not recorded which).

CDR3 region: CASTPSGRNTDTQYF. The CDR3 DNA follows: TGCGCCAGCACCCCTAGCGGGAGGAATACAGATACGCAGTATTTT. The genes are TRBV4-1 and TRBJ2-3; 11 bases agree with TRBD2. This CDR3 spans 15 amino acids. The germline V gene encodes CDR1 MGHRA and CDR2 YSYEKL. V lost 7 bases and J lost 3; bases outside the gene matches: 6.